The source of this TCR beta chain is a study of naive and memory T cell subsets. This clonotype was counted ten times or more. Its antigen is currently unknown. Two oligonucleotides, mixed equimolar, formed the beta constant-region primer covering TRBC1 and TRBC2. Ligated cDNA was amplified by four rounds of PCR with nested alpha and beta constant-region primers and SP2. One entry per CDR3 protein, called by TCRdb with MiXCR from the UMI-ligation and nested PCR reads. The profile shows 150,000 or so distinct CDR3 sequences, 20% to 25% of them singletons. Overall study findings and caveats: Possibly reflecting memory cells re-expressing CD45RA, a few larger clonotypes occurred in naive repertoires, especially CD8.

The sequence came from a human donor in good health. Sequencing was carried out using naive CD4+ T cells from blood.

The CDR3 region has the DNA TGTGCCAGCAGCGTAACTGCCGGGGAGCTGTTTTTT. The encoded protein is CASSVTAGELFF. The genes are TRBV9 and TRBJ2-2, with D unresolved. The CDR3 totals 12 residues. The germline V and J ends were trimmed by 1 base and 6 bases, with 4 bases remaining between them. The germline gives CDR1 SGDLS, CDR2 YYNGEE. The full variable domain, in which reference TRBV9 and TRBJ2-2 provide the parts outside the CDR3, is DSGVTQTPKHLITATGQRVTLRCSPRSGDLSVYWYQQSLDQGLQFLIQYYNGEERAKGNILERFSAQQFPDLHSELNLSSLELGDSALYFCASSVTAGELFFGEGSRLTVL.